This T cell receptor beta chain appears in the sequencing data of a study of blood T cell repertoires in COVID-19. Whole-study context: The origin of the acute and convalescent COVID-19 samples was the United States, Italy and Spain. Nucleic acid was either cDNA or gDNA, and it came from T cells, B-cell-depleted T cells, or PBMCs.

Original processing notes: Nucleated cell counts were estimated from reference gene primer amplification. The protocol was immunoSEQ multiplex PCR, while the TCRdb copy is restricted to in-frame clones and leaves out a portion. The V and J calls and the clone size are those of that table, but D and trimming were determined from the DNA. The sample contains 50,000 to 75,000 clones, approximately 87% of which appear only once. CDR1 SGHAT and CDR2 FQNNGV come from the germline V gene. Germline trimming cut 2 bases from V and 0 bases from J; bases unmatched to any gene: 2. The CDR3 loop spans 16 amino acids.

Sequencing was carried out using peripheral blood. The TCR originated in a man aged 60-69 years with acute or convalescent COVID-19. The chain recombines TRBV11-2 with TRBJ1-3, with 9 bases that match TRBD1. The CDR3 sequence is CASSLRTGDSGNTIYF. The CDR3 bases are TGTGCCAGCAGCTTAAGGACAGGGGACTCTGGAAACACCATATATTTT.